These 7 T cell receptor beta chains came from one sample sequenced in a study of shared clonotypes between healthy human individuals. Positively selected for CCR7, the CD45RO-negative cells used as naive CD8 cells excluded terminally differentiated effector memory CD45RA+ cells. Repertoires were generated with immunoSEQ multiplex PCR, while TCRdb's copy carries only in-frame clones and drops some. The sample consists of around 2,000,000 clones, 85% to 95% of them appearing once. The specimen sequenced was naive CD8+ T cells from PBMCs. The receptors were gathered from a man between 18 and 29 years old in good health. Some clones in this sample may be carry-over from other donors' samples.

V usage is TRBV9 and J usage is TRBJ2-1; the match to TRBD2 covers 7 bases. V shed 4 bases, J shed 0 bases, and the junction held 4 bases outside the gene matches. CDR1 and CDR2 from the germline V gene are SGDLS and YYNGEE. The CDR3 covers 15 residues. CDR3 sequence reads: CASSQRTSSYNEQFF. CDR3 nucleotides: TGTGCCAGCAGCCAGAGGACTAGCTCCTACAATGAGCAGTTCTTC.

This clone occurred once. The chain has TRBV7-2 and TRBJ2-7; 9 bases fit TRBD2. After removal of 2 bases from V and 5 bases from J, the junction contained 7 bases not matched to a gene. This CDR3 has 15 amino acids. Germline V gene sequence: CDR1 SGHTA, CDR2 FQGNSA. CDR3: CASSLQPSGTHEQYF. The CDR3 coding sequence is TGTGCCAGCAGCTTACAGCCTAGCGGGACCCACGAGCAGTACTTC. The full variable domain, with the rest looked up from reference TRBV7-2 and TRBJ2-7, is GAGVSQSPSNKVTEKGKDVELRCDPISGHTALYWYRQSLGQGLEFLIYFQGNSAPDKSGLPSDRFSAERTGGSVSTLTIQRTQQEDSAVYLCASSLQPSGTHEQYFGPGTRLTVT.

This chain links TRBV27 with TRBJ1-3; D unresolved. Germline-derived CDR1 and CDR2 are MNHEY and SMNVEV (reference sequence). Between the trimmed V and J ends, which lost 3 bases and 0 bases, there was a span of 6 bases. This CDR3 has 14 residues. The CDR3 is CASSLRDSGNTIYF. In DNA form, the CDR3 reads TGTGCCAGCAGTTTGAGGGACTCTGGAAACACCATATATTTT.

This rearrangement joins TRBV5-1 to TRBJ2-7, with 14 bases matching TRBD2. Trimming took 2 bases from V and 6 from J; bases not matched to a gene: 16. This CDR3 has 19 amino acids. CDR1 and CDR2 (germline): SGHRS, YFSETQ. The CDR3 sequence is CASSLYDQGWGTSGSEQYF. Here the CDR3 DNA reads TGCGCCAGCAGCTTATACGACCAGGGATGGGGGACTAGCGGGAGCGAGCAGTACTTC.

Only a few counts were recorded for this clone. The gene calls are TRBV28 and TRBJ1-1; D may be TRBD1 (6 bases). The CDR3 is made up of 16 amino acids. Germline lookup yields CDR1 MDHEN and CDR2 SYDVKM. Trimming removed 6 bases from V and 2 bases from J, with 19 bases in between. CDR3 loop: CASRSIVGGLNTEAFF. DNA of the CDR3: TGTGCCAGCAGGTCTATAGTCGGGGGGCTAAACACTGAAGCTTTCTTT.

On this clone itself: This sample also contains other DNA sequences that code for the same CDR3. CDR3 loop: CASSIDLESYGYTF. As DNA, the CDR3 is TGTGCCAGTAGTATAGATCTGGAAAGCTATGGCTACACCTTC. The gene calls are TRBV19 and TRBJ1-2; D unresolved. The V gene's germline CDR1 is LNHDA and CDR2 SQIVND (reference sequence). This CDR3 region has 14 residues. The germline V and J ends were trimmed by 0 bases and 4 bases, with 9 bases remaining between them.

This rearrangement joins TRBV5-1 to TRBJ2-1; D assignment may be TRBD1 or TRBD2 (5 bases each). In germline, CDR1 is SGHRS, CDR2 YFSETQ. Trimming took 2 bases from V and 4 from J, leaving 19 bases between them. The CDR3 spans 17 residues. The CDR3 DNA reads as TGCGCCAGCAGCTTTGCGGAAGGGGACCCTTTTTACAATGAGCAGTTCTTC. Amino acid sequence: CASSFAEGDPFYNEQFF.